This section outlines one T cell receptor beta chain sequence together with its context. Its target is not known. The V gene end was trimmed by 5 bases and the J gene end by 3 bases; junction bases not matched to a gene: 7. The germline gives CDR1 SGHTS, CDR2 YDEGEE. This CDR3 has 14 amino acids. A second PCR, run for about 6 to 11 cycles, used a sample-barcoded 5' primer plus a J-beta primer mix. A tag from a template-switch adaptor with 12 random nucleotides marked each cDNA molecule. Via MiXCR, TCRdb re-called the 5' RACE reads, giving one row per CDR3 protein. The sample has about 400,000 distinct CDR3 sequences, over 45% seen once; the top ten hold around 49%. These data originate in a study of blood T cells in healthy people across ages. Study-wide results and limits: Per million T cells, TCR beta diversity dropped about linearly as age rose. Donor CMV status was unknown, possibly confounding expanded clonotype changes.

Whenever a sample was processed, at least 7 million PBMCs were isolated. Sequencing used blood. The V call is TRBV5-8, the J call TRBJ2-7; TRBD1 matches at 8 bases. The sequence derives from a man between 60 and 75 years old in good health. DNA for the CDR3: TGTGCCAGCAGGCACGACAGGGGTGGCTACGAGCAGTACTTC. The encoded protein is CASRHDRGGYEQYF.